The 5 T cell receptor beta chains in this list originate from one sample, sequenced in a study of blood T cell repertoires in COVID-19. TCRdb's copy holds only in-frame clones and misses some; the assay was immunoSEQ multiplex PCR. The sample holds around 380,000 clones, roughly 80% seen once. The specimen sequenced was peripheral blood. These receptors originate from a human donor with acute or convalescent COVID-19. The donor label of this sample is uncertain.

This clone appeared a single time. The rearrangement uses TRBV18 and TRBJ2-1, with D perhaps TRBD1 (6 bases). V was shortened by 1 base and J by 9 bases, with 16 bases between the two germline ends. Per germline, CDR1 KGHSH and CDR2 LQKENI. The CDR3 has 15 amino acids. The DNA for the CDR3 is TGTGCCAGCTCACCACTCTCGAGGACAGTGAGTGAGCAGTTCTTC. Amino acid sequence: CASSPLSRTVSEQFF.

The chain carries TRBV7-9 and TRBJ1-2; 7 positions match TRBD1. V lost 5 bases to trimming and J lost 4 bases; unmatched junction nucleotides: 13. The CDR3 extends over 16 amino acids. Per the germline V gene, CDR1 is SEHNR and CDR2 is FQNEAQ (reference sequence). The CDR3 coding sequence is TGTGCCAGCAGCCGACAGGGCTCAAAGTTATCCTATGGCTACACCTTC. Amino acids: CASSRQGSKLSYGYTF. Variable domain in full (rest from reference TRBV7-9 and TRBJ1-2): DTGVSQNPRHKITKRGQNVTFRCDPISEHNRLYWYRQTLGQGPEFLTYFQNEAQLEKSRLLSDRFSAERPKGSFSTLEIQRTEQGDSAMYLCASSRQGSKLSYGYTFGSGTRLTVV.

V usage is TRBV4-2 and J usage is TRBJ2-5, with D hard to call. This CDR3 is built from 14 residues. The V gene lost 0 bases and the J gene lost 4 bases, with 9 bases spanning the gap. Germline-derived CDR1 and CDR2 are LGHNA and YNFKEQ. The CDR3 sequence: CASSQENGRETQYF. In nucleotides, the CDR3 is TGTGCCAGCAGCCAAGAGAATGGTAGAGAGACCCAGTACTTC.

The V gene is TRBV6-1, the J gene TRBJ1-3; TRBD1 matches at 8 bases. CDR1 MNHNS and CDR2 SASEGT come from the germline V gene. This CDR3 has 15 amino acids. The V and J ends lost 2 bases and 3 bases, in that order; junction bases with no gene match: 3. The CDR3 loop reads CASSEQGAGGNTIYF. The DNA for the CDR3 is TGTGCCAGCAGTGAACAGGGGGCAGGTGGAAACACCATATATTTT.

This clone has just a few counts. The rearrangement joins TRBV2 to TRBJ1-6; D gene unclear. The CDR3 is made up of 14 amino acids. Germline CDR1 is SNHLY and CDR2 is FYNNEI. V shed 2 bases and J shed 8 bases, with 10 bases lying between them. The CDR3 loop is CASSERRRDSPLHF. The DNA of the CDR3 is TGTGCCAGCAGTGAACGGCGGCGGGATTCACCCCTCCACTTT.